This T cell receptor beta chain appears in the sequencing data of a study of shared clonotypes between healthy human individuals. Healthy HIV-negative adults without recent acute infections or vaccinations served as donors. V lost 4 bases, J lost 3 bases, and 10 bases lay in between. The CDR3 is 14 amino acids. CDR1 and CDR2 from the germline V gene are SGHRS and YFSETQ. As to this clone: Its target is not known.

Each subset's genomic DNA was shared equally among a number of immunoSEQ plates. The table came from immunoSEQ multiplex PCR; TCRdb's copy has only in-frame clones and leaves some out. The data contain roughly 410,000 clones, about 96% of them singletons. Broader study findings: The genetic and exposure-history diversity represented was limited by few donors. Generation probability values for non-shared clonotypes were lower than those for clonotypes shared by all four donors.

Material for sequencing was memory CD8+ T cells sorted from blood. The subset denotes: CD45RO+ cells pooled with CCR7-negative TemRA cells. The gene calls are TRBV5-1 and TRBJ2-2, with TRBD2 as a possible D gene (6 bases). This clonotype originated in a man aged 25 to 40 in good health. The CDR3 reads CASSNRGDTGELFF. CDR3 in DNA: TGCGCCAGCAGCAATCGCGGGGACACCGGGGAGCTGTTTTTT. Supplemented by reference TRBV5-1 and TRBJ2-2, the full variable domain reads KAGVTQTPRYLIKTRGQQVTLSCSPISGHRSVSWYQQTPGQGLQFLFEYFSETQRNKGNFPGRFSGRQFSNSRSEMNVSTLELGDSALYLCASSNRGDTGELFFGEGSRLTVL.